The clone carrying this TCR beta chain occurred a few times. This record belongs to a study of T-cell reconstitution after alpha-beta-depleted transplantation in children. Unique molecular identifiers were built into the TCRbeta library. Via MiXCR, TCRdb re-called the PCR reads, giving one row per CDR3 protein. The sample lists about 460,000 distinct CDR3 sequences; around 12% were seen once. The receptor was derived from a human donor who donated a stem cell graft to a child with combined immunodeficiency. Sequenced here: PBMCs from the stem cell graft donor, sampled from the stem cell graft.

DNA of the CDR3: TGTGCCAGCAGTTCGGACAGCCTCTCCTACAATGAGCAGTTCTTC. This codes for CASSSDSLSYNEQFF. The chain combines TRBV12-3 or TRBV12-4 with TRBJ2-1; D is possibly TRBD1 (6 bases). This CDR3 is built from 15 residues. The germline V and J ends were trimmed by 4 bases and 0 bases, with 10 bases remaining between them.